The 9 T cell receptor beta chains given below trace back to one sample, sequenced in a study of control samples from healthy donors and cancer patients. The protocol was immunoSEQ multiplex PCR, while the TCRdb copy is restricted to in-frame clones and leaves out a portion. The sample includes roughly 98,000 clones, around 82% of them seen just once. Sequencing input: blood. Source of these receptors: a woman between 55 and 75 years old in good health.

The chain has TRBV2 and TRBJ1-5; D remains ambiguous. This CDR3 is built from 13 residues. CDR1 SNHLY and CDR2 FYNNEI come from the germline V gene. Between the trimmed V and J ends, which lost 5 bases and 6 bases, there was a span of 11 bases. Here the CDR3 DNA reads TGTGCCAGCAGTCCGGGGTGGAGTCAGCCCCAGCATTTT. Amino acids: CASSPGWSQPQHF.

This clone is termed medium-sized. This sequence joins TRBV4-1 and TRBJ2-7, with TRBD1 matching 8 bases. Germline assignment: CDR1 MGHRA and CDR2 YSYEKL. V shed 0 bases and J 6 bases; nucleotides not matched to a gene: 10. The CDR3 sequence is 16 residues long. The CDR3 is CASSQDMAGGLGEQYF. In DNA, the CDR3 is TGCGCCAGCAGCCAAGATATGGCAGGGGGCTTGGGCGAGCAGTACTTC.

The rearrangement links TRBV9 to TRBJ1-5; tentatively, D is TRBD1 (5 bases). CDR3 length: 15 amino acids. In germline, CDR1 is SGDLS, CDR2 YYNGEE. Trimming stripped 4 bases from V and 3 bases from J, with 14 bases between. The CDR3 spells CASSPGAGPNQPQHF. The CDR3 DNA reads as TGTGCCAGCAGCCCCGGGGCAGGGCCCAATCAGCCCCAGCATTTT.

The rearrangement joins TRBV3-1 (or the pseudogene TRBV3-2) to TRBJ2-1, with 9 nucleotides matching TRBD2. V was clipped by 4 bases and J by 8 bases; unmatched bases: 12. Germline assignment: CDR1 LGHDT and CDR2 YNNKEL (reference sequence). This CDR3 is 16 amino acids long. CDR3 residues: CASSPFPGTSSHEQFF. CDR3 DNA: TGTGCCAGCAGCCCCTTCCCGGGGACTAGCTCCCATGAGCAGTTCTTC.

J is TRBJ1-2 and V is TRBV4-1; D might be TRBD1 (5 bases). V lost 2 bases and J 0 bases, leaving 10 bases between the germline ends. CDR3 size: 15 residues. CDR1 and CDR2 from the germline V gene are MGHRA and YSYEKL. The CDR3 DNA reads as TGCGCCAGCAGCCAACCCGGGACTTCTAACTATGGCTACACCTTC. This gives the protein CASSQPGTSNYGYTF.

In DNA form, the CDR3 reads TGTGCCAGCAGTTTACTCACTGGGGCCAACGTCCTGACTTTC. Translated: CASSLLTGANVLTF. V is TRBV28 and J is TRBJ2-6; no clear D. The CDR3 runs 14 residues. Trimming removed 2 bases at V and 2 bases at J, with 4 bases between. CDR1 and CDR2 from the germline V gene are MDHEN and SYDVKM.

This clone turned up a few times. The rearrangement links TRBV6-2 or TRBV6-3 to TRBJ2-3, with a tentative D call TRBD1 (6 bases). Germline lookup yields CDR1 MNHEY and CDR2 SVGEGT. There are 16 residues in the CDR3. Between the trimmed V and J ends, which lost 2 bases and 1 base, there was a span of 13 bases. CDR3 region: CASSYQDSPRTDTQYF. DNA for the CDR3: TGTGCCAGCAGTTACCAGGACAGTCCCCGCACAGATACGCAGTATTTT.

J is TRBJ2-7 and V is TRBV3-1 (or the pseudogene TRBV3-2); 9 nucleotides align to TRBD1. Unmatched junction bases numbered 3, after V lost 0 bases and J lost 0 bases. The CDR3 consists of 16 residues. CDR1 is LGHDT, CDR2 YNNKEL, per germline (reference sequence). The CDR3 region is CASSQDGQGSSYEQYF. CDR3 coding DNA: TGTGCCAGCAGCCAAGATGGACAGGGGAGCTCCTACGAGCAGTACTTC.

This chain connects TRBV4-1 to TRBJ2-3, with 15 nucleotides matching TRBD2. CDR3 length: 17 amino acids. V was pared by 4 bases and J by 6 bases, with 8 bases of the junction left unmatched. Germline values: CDR1 MGHRA, CDR2 YSYEKL. CDR3 sequence reads: CASSRQGTSGGLDTQYF. The CDR3 DNA is TGCGCCAGCAGCCGACAAGGGACTAGCGGGGGGTTGGATACGCAGTATTTT.